This entry lists 27 T cell receptor beta chains sequenced from one sample in a study of blood T cells in healthy people across ages. A sample-barcoded 5' primer and a J-beta primer mix were used in a second PCR of roughly 7 to 11 cycles. One entry per CDR3 protein, called by TCRdb with MiXCR from the 5' RACE reads. The sample has about 650,000 distinct CDR3 sequences; approximately 52% are singletons. Sequences were obtained from blood. These receptors were collected from a woman aged 80 or over in good health.

About this clonotype: This sequence may be a read error, since a much larger clone differs from it by one base. This sequence joins TRBV12-3 or TRBV12-4 and TRBJ2-1; D is tentatively TRBD1 or TRBD2 (5 bases each). V was trimmed by 5 bases and J by 15 bases, leaving 23 bases between them. The CDR3 has 14 amino acids. CDR3 sequence (DNA): TGTGCCAGCAGTCCTACGTACGGGGCGCAGTGGATGTTCTTC. It specifies CASSPTYGAQWMFF.

The chain has TRBV5-4 and TRBJ1-2; the D is unclear. Germline-derived CDR1 and CDR2 are SGHNT and YYREEE (reference sequence). V was cut by 3 bases and J by 5 bases, with 14 bases left in between. The CDR3 extends over 14 amino acids. The CDR3 is CASSSRENLYGYTF. CDR3 sequence (DNA): TGTGCCAGCAGCTCCCGGGAGAACTTATATGGCTACACCTTC. Full variable domain (rest looked up from reference TRBV5-4 and TRBJ1-2): ETGVTQSPTHLIKTRGQQVTLRCSSQSGHNTVSWYQQALGQGPQFIFQYYREEENGRGNFPPRFSGLQFPNYSSELNVNALELDDSALYLCASSSRENLYGYTFGSGTRLTVV.

This clonotype was counted at least ten times. This chain joins TRBV6-6 and TRBJ2-1; D remains unclear. Looked up from germline, CDR1 is MNHNY and CDR2 is SVGAGI (reference sequence). The CDR3 contains 12 residues. V dropped 5 bases and J dropped 10 bases, with 12 bases sitting between them. In DNA form, the CDR3 reads TGTGCCAGCAGTACTGCTATAAAAGAGCAGTTCTTC. This gives the protein CASSTAIKEQFF.

The V gene is TRBV9, the J gene TRBJ2-5; possibly TRBD1 for D (6 bases). Germline V gene data show CDR1 as SGDLS and CDR2 as YYNGEE. The V gene lost 3 bases and the J gene lost 5 bases, with 14 bases spanning the gap. CDR3 length: 14 amino acids. The CDR3 loop reads CASSERDKRETQYF. The CDR3 region has the DNA TGTGCCAGCAGCGAGAGGGACAAAAGGGAGACCCAGTACTTC. Full variable domain (outside the CDR3, taken from reference TRBV9 and TRBJ2-5): DSGVTQTPKHLITATGQRVTLRCSPRSGDLSVYWYQQSLDQGLQFLIQYYNGEERAKGNILERFSAQQFPDLHSELNLSSLELGDSALYFCASSERDKRETQYFGPGTRLLVL.

The gene calls are TRBV10-3 and TRBJ2-3, with a possible D match to TRBD2 (5 bases). The CDR3 is 13 amino acids. Germline V gene sequence: CDR1 ENHRY, CDR2 SYGVKD. V gave up 3 bases and J gave up 6 bases, with 10 bases separating them. Written as DNA, the CDR3 is TGTGCCATCAGTGATGTAGCGCTTGATACGCAGTATTTT. Protein product: CAISDVALDTQYF.

This clonotype was seen repeatedly, ten times or more. The chain is built from TRBV25-1 and TRBJ1-2; D perhaps matches TRBD1 (5 bases). Germline V gene sequence: CDR1 MGHDK, CDR2 SYGVNS. This CDR3 spans 12 amino acids. Trimming removed 1 base from V and 7 bases from J, with 7 bases in between. CDR3 sequence reads: CASSESGFGYTF. In DNA, the CDR3 is TGTGCCAGCAGTGAATCAGGGTTTGGCTACACCTTC.

This clonotype was recorded a few times. V is TRBV7-3 and J is TRBJ2-3; TRBD1 is a possible D gene (5 bases). The V and J ends lost 5 bases and 1 base respectively, with 7 bases between them. This CDR3 region has 13 residues. Germline lookup yields CDR1 SGHTA and CDR2 FQGTGA. In DNA form, the CDR3 reads TGTGCCAGCAGCGCACAGGGCACAGATACGCAGTATTTT. It yields the protein CASSAQGTDTQYF.

This clonotype was counted at least ten times. V usage is TRBV20-1 and J usage is TRBJ2-5; 12 bases align to TRBD2. The CDR3 has 15 residues. Trimming took 6 bases from V and 5 from J; bases not matched to a gene: 10. In germline, CDR1 is DFQATT, CDR2 SNEGSKA (reference sequence). DNA of the CDR3: TGCAGTGCCAAGACTAGCGGGAGCCAGGGGGAGACCCAGTACTTC. As protein: CSAKTSGSQGETQYF.

Only one count was recorded for this clonotype. This chain joins TRBV6-5 and TRBJ1-1, with 8 bases that match TRBD1. J gave up 6 bases and V 6 bases, and 12 bases lay outside the gene matches. CDR1 and CDR2 (germline): MNHEY, SVGAGI. This CDR3 contains 15 residues. CDR3 residues: CASSISMDRVPEAFF. The CDR3 DNA reads TGTGCCAGCAGCATTTCTATGGACAGGGTCCCTGAAGCTTTCTTT.

The V and J genes are TRBV2 and TRBJ2-7; 8 nucleotides match TRBD2. The CDR3 loop spans 13 amino acids. V lost 7 bases and J lost 4; bases outside the gene matches: 6. In germline, CDR1 is SNHLY, CDR2 FYNNEI. CDR3 amino acids: CASISGRGYEQYF. The DNA for the CDR3 is TGTGCCAGCATTTCCGGGAGGGGTTACGAGCAGTACTTC. Full variable domain (rest looked up from reference TRBV2 and TRBJ2-7): EPEVTQTPSHQVTQMGQEVILRCVPISNHLYFYWYRQILGQKVEFLVSFYNNEISEKSEIFDDQFSVERPDGSNFTLKIRSTKLEDSAMYFCASISGRGYEQYFGPGTRLTVT.

The chain uses TRBV12-3 or TRBV12-4 and TRBJ2-5; 8 bases are a match to TRBD1. With 5 bases clipped from V and 6 bases from J, the junction kept 8 bases outside the gene matches. This CDR3 has 14 residues. This CDR3 is CASSVGQGAKTQYF. CDR3 sequence (DNA): TGTGCCAGCAGTGTCGGGCAGGGGGCAAAGACCCAGTACTTC.

CDR3 sequence: CASSLGLGTPYNEQFF. DNA for the CDR3: TGTGCCAGCAGCTTGGGTTTGGGGACACCTTACAATGAGCAGTTCTTC. This rearrangement joins TRBV5-5 to TRBJ2-1; D may be TRBD1 (6 bases). Germline V gene lookup returns CDR1 SGHKS and CDR2 YYEKEE (reference sequence). The CDR3 contains 16 residues. With 0 bases removed from V and 4 bases from J, the gap between germline ends came to 14 bases.

The chain couples TRBV5-1 to TRBJ2-7, with a possible D match to TRBD1 (5 bases). This CDR3 spans 14 amino acids. Germline values: CDR1 SGHRS, CDR2 YFSETQ. V was shortened by 0 bases and J by 2 bases, with 9 bases between the two germline ends. The CDR3 loop reads CASSLDAGPYEQYF. The CDR3 coding sequence is TGCGCCAGCAGCTTGGATGCAGGGCCCTACGAGCAGTACTTC.

This clonotype was detected many times. This chain uses TRBV9 with TRBJ2-2; 7 positions agree with TRBD1. The CDR3 runs 16 residues. With 4 bases clipped from V and 1 base from J, the junction kept 7 bases outside the gene matches. The germline V gene has CDR1 SGDLS and CDR2 YYNGEE. In DNA, the CDR3 is TGTGCCAGCAGCTTCTACAGGGGACAGAACACCGGGGAGCTGTTTTTT. The encoded protein is CASSFYRGQNTGELFF.

This clonotype was detected ten times or more. The chain carries TRBV29-1 and TRBJ2-6, with 7 nucleotides matching TRBD1. V was pared by 7 bases and J by 0 bases, with 6 bases of the junction left unmatched. The CDR3 has 15 residues. Germline V CDR1 and CDR2: SQVTM, ANQGSEA. CDR3 nucleotides: TGCAGCGCCGGACAGGAGGACTCTGGGGCCAACGTCCTGACTTTC. This gives the protein CSAGQEDSGANVLTF.

The gene calls are TRBV27 and TRBJ1-6, with D hard to call. The CDR3 totals 18 residues. V was shortened by 0 bases and J by 5 bases, with 17 bases between the two germline ends. Germline-derived CDR1 and CDR2 are MNHEY and SMNVEV (reference sequence). CDR3 loop: CASSLSRRSALHNSPLHF. The CDR3, as DNA: TGTGCCAGCAGTTTATCGCGGAGGTCAGCCCTACATAATTCACCCCTCCACTTT.

This clonotype was counted many times. This could be a read error, since a much larger clone is one nucleotide away. The chain carries TRBV7-2 and TRBJ2-1; a weak D match, TRBD2 (5 bases). The V gene lost 1 base and the J gene lost 4 bases, with 14 bases spanning the gap. Germline CDR1 is SGHTA and CDR2 is FQGNSA. The CDR3 is made up of 16 amino acids. CDR3 residues: CASSLVRRAVYNEQFF. In DNA, the CDR3 is TGTGCCAGCAGCTTAGTCCGTCGAGCGGTTTACAATGAGCAGTTCTTC.

The chain recombines TRBV6-2 or TRBV6-3 with TRBJ1-2; D is ambiguous. The germline V gene has CDR1 MNHEY and CDR2 SVGEGT. This CDR3 contains 14 residues. The germline V and J ends were trimmed by 0 bases and 4 bases, with 9 bases remaining between them. Here the CDR3 DNA reads TGTGCCAGCAGTTACTCTAAGGGTCCCTATGGCTACACCTTC. This sequence encodes CASSYSKGPYGYTF.

This clonotype was recorded once. A much larger clone differs from this one at a single base, so this may be a read error. The chain combines TRBV20-1 with TRBJ2-7; D is perhaps TRBD1 or TRBD2 (7 bases each). This CDR3 contains 15 residues. Per germline, CDR1 DFQATT and CDR2 SNEGSKA (reference sequence). The ends were cut back, 6 bases at V and 1 base at J, with 19 bases in the middle. The CDR3 protein is CSAVGGDSPSYEQYF. The CDR3 DNA follows: TGCAGTGCGGTGGGAGGGGACAGCCCGTCCTACGAGCAGTACTTC.

This clonotype came up a few times. The DNA for the CDR3 is TGTGCCAGCAGCTTAGGGTCTAGCCTCGGGGAGACCCAGTACTTC. Protein: CASSLGSSLGETQYF. The chain carries TRBV7-9 and TRBJ2-4, with a possible D match to TRBD2 (5 bases). The last part of the DNA fits TRBJ2-5 better; the J call may be wrong. This CDR3 has 15 residues. Germline V CDR1 and CDR2: SEHNR, FQNEAQ (reference sequence).

Note on this clonotype: This clone may be a read error of a much larger clone one base away. The gene calls are TRBV5-5 and TRBJ2-3; D not resolved. V was pared by 0 bases and J by 0 bases, with 14 bases between. This CDR3 comprises 17 residues. The germline V gene has CDR1 SGHKS and CDR2 YYEKEE (reference sequence). The CDR3 nucleotides are TGTGCCAGCAGCTTGGGAATCACACTGAGAAGCACAGATACGCAGTATTTT. This sequence encodes CASSLGITLRSTDTQYF.

V is TRBV28 and J is TRBJ2-4, with TRBD1 matching 8 bases. V was pared by 5 bases and J by 0 bases, with 6 bases of the junction left unmatched. Germline CDR1 and CDR2: MDHEN and SYDVKM. This CDR3 contains 16 residues. The DNA of the CDR3 is TGTGCCAGCAGTCTCCGGACAGGGATAGCCAAAAACATTCAGTACTTC. It encodes CASSLRTGIAKNIQYF.

The chain couples TRBV5-1 to TRBJ1-2; D is unclear. V gave up 1 base and J gave up 6 bases, with 13 bases separating them. The CDR3 sequence is 14 residues long. Germline lookup yields CDR1 SGHRS and CDR2 YFSETQ. CDR3 region: CASSLRRSEDGYTF. CDR3 nucleotide sequence: TGCGCCAGCAGCTTGCGCAGGTCCGAAGATGGCTACACCTTC.

This chain links TRBV12-3 or TRBV12-4 with TRBJ1-2; 7 nucleotides match TRBD1. The CDR3 loop spans 14 amino acids. With 6 bases clipped from V and 4 bases from J, the junction kept 8 bases outside the gene matches. The CDR3 region is CASRRQGYGYGYTF. DNA of the CDR3: TGTGCCAGCAGGCGACAGGGTTATGGCTATGGCTACACCTTC.

This clonotype came up a few times. This may arise from a read error, as a much more abundant clone is one base away. This rearrangement joins TRBV5-1 to TRBJ2-3; 7 bases are shared with TRBD2. In germline, CDR1 is SGHRS, CDR2 YFSETQ. Trimming cost V 2 bases and J 5 bases; bases outside gene matches: 5. The CDR3 has 14 residues. The chain's CDR3 is CASSFAGVEDTQYF. For the CDR3, the DNA is TGCGCCAGCAGCTTCGCGGGAGTGGAAGATACGCAGTATTTT.

The sample holds many counts of this clonotype. V and J are TRBV6-1 and TRBJ2-3; 10 bases match TRBD2. The CDR3 extends over 16 amino acids. The junction had 12 bases not matched to a gene; V was cut back by 6 bases and J by 6 bases. In germline, CDR1 is MNHNS, CDR2 SASEGT. CDR3 region: CASRVAGGFLADTQYF. In nucleotides, the CDR3 is TGTGCCAGCAGGGTAGCGGGGGGCTTCCTGGCGGATACGCAGTATTTT.

Of note for this clonotype: Since a much larger clone is just one base distant, this may be a read error. The chain couples TRBV21-1 to TRBJ2-1; no DNA check was done on the table's D call, TRBD1. TRBV21-1 is a pseudogene segment. The CDR3 runs 15 residues. This CDR3 reads CASSQTGVGWVQQFF. CDR3 sequence (DNA): TGTGCCAGCAGCCAAACAGGGGTCGGATGGGTTCAGCAGTTCTTC.